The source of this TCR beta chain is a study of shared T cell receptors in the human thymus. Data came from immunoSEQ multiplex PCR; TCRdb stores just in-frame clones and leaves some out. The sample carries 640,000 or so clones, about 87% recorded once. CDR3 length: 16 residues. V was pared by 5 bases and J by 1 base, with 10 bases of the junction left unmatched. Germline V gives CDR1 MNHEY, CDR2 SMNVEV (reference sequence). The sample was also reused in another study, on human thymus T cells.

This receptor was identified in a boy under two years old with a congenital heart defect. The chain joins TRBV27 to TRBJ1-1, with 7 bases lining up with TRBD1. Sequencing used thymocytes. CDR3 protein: CASSGSRQGGNTEAFF. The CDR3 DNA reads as TGTGCCAGCAGTGGCTCCCGACAGGGAGGGAACACTGAAGCTTTCTTT.